This TCR beta chain was documented in a study of T-cell reconstitution after alpha-beta-depleted transplantation in children. Unique molecular identifiers were built into the TCRbeta library. TCRdb reanalysed the PCR reads using MiXCR and keeps one entry per CDR3 protein. The sample has approximately 240,000 distinct CDR3 sequences; around 9.7% are singletons. In this sample, this clonotype turned up many times. With 8 bases removed from V and 3 bases from J, the gap between germline ends came to 7 bases. The V gene's germline CDR1 is MNHEY and CDR2 SVGAGI. The length of the CDR3 is 11 residues. The sample in question was PBMCs from the stem cell graft donor, obtained from the stem cell graft. The chain joins TRBV6-5 to TRBJ2-5; D is perhaps TRBD2 (6 bases). This sequence originates from a human donor who donated a stem cell graft to a child with SCID. Here the CDR3 reads CASGGEETQYF. In DNA form, the CDR3 reads TGTGCCAGCGGCGGGGAAGAGACCCAGTACTTC.